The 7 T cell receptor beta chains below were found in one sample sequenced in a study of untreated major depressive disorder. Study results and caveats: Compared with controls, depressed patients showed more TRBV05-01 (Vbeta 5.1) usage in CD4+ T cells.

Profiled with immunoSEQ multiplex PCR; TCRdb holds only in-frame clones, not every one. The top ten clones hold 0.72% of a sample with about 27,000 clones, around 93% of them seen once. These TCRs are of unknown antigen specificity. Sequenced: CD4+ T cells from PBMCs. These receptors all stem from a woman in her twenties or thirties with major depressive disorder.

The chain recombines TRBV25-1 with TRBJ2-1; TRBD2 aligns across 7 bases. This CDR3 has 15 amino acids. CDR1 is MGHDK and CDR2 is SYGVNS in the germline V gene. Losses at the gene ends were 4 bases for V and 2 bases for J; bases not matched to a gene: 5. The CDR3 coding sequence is TGTGCCAGCAGTGGCGCGGGAGCTCCCTACAATGAGCAGTTCTTC. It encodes CASSGAGAPYNEQFF.

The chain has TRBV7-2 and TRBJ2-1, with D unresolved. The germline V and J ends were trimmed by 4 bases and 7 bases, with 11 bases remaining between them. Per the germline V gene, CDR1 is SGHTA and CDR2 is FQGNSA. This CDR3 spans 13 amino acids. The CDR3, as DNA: TGTGCCAGCAGCTCCCCTCAAGGTAATGAGCAGTTCTTC. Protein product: CASSSPQGNEQFF.

CDR3 sequence: CASSQVVGSGEQYF. CDR3 nucleotide sequence: TGTGCCAGCAGCCAAGTTGTAGGTAGCGGCGAGCAGTACTTC. This chain uses TRBV4-2 with TRBJ2-7; the D gene is possibly TRBD2 (6 bases). CDR3 length: 14 amino acids. The V and J ends lost 1 base and 6 bases respectively, with 13 bases between them. Per the germline V gene, CDR1 is LGHNA and CDR2 is YNFKEQ.

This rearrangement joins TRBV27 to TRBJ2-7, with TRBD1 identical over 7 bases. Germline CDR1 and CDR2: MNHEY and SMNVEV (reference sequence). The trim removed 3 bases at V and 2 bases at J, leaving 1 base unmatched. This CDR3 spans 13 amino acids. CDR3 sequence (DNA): TGTGCCAGCAGTTTTGGGACAGCCTACGAGCAGTACTTC. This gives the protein CASSFGTAYEQYF.

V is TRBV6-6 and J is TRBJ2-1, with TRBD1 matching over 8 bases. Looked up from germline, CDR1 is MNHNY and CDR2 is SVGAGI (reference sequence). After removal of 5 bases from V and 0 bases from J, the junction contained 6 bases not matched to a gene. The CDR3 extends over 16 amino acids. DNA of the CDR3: TGTGCCAGCAGTCCCGGACAGGGAATCTCCTACAATGAGCAGTTCTTC. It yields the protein CASSPGQGISYNEQFF.

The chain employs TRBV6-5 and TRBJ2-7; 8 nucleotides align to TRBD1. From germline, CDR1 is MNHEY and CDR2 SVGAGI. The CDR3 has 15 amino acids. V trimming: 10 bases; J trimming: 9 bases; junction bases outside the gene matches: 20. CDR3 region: CATREIAGGKNWQYF. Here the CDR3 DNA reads TGTGCCACCAGAGAGATTGCAGGGGGCAAAAATTGGCAGTACTTC.

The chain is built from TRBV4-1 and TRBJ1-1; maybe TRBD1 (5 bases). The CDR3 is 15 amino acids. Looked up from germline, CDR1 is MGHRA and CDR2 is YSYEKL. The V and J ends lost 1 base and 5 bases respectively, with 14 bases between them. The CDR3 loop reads CASSQVFRGRTEAFF. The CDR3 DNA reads TGCGCCAGCAGCCAAGTGTTTAGGGGAAGGACTGAAGCTTTCTTT.